The table lists the clone carrying this T cell receptor beta chain with many counts. Its antigen is undetermined. The data were obtained in a study of early T cells in non-severe SARS-CoV-2 infection. As part of library construction, unique molecular identifiers were attached to individual cDNA molecules. Using its own MiXCR run on the 5' RACE reads, TCRdb lists one record per CDR3 protein. The sample yields tens of thousands of distinct CDR3 sequences, roughly 5.4% seen once. Per germline, CDR1 MDHEN and CDR2 SYDVKM. The CDR3 runs 15 residues. V gave up 6 bases and J gave up 8 bases; unmatched junction bases: 12. The study's findings and limits: Matching against VDJdb likely underestimated virus-specific expansions, favoring anti-spike CD8.

The chain joins TRBV28 to TRBJ2-1; TRBD2 matches at 8 bases. The sequenced material came from whole blood. The receptor was derived from an adult who was a healthcare worker with PCR-confirmed SARS-CoV-2 infection or an uninfected control (not recorded which). CDR3 residues: CASSPQAGGGYEQFF. The DNA of the CDR3 is TGTGCCAGCAGCCCCCAGGCGGGAGGAGGGTATGAGCAGTTCTTC.